This T cell receptor beta chain was captured in a study of shared clonotypes between healthy human individuals. This clone was detected ten times or more. Data came from immunoSEQ multiplex PCR; TCRdb stores just in-frame clones and leaves some out. The repertoire holds about 490,000 clones, with 60% to 85% as singletons. The germline V gene encodes CDR1 SGHAT and CDR2 FQNNGV. V gave up 3 bases and J gave up 5 bases, with 12 bases separating them. This CDR3 spans 14 amino acids. The sequence came from a woman aged 40-49 years in good health. Some clones in this sample may be carry-over from other donors' samples. The sequenced material came from PBMCs. The chain is built from TRBV11-2 and TRBJ2-3; perhaps TRBD2 as D (5 bases). The CDR3 coding sequence is TGTGCCAGCAGCTTCTCAACGGCGGGAGATACGCAGTATTTT. Translating it yields CASSFSTAGDTQYF.